This T cell receptor beta chain was sequenced during a study of cytomegalovirus exposure and HLA in healthy donors. Points from the study as a whole: Common viral pathogens (according to a later analysis) appeared linked to several of the most significant clusters.

Germline CDR1 reads MNHEY; CDR2 reads SMNVEV (reference sequence). The V segment lost 2 bases and the J segment 11 bases; nucleotides outside the gene matches: 6. The CDR3 loop spans 14 amino acids. This clone has only a few counts. As yet, its antigen is unknown. 60 Vbeta and 13 Jbeta primers were used in PCR. Repertoires were generated with immunoSEQ multiplex PCR, while TCRdb's copy carries only in-frame clones and drops some. The sample includes under 250,000 clones, roughly 80% of them seen just once. The clonotype originates from a woman aged 25 to 45 in good health and CMV-seronegative. The sample comprised PBMCs. This chain links TRBV27 with TRBJ1-6; TRBD1 agrees at 7 bases. DNA for the CDR3: TGTGCCAGCAGTTTACTAGGGGGCAGGACACCCCTCCACTTT. Translated, it gives CASSLLGGRTPLHF.